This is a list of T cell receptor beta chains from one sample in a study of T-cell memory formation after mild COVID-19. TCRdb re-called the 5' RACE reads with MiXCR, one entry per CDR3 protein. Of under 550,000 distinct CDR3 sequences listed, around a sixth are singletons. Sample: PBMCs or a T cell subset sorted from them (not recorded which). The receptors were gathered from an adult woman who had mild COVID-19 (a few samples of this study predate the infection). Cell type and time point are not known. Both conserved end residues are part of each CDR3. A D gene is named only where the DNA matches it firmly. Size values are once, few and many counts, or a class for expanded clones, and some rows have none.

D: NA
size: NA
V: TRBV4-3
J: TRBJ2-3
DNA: TGCGCCAGCAGCCAAACCGCAATGGACAGATCATTGAATACGCAGTATTTT
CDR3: CASSQTAMDRSLNTQYF

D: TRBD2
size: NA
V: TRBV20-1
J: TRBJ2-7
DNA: TGCAGTGCTACTGCGGGAGAAGCGGGAGTGCGCGAGCAGTACTTC
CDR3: CSATAGEAGVREQYF

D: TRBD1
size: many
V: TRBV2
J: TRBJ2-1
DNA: TGTGCCAGCACCCCGGGACAGCCGGGTAATGAGCAGTTCTTC
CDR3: CASTPGQPGNEQFF

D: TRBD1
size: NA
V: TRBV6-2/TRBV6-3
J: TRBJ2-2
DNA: TGTGCCAGCAGTCTGACAGGGGCGGACACCGGGGAGCTGTTTTTT
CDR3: CASSLTGADTGELFF

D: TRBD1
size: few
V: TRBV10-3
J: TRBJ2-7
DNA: TGTGCCATCAGTGATAGGACAGGGTTAAACGAGCAGTACTTC
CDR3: CAISDRTGLNEQYF

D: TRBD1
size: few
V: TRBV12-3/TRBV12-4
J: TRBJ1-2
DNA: TGTGCCAGCAGTACGGACAGGGGGTATGGCTACACCTTC
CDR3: CASSTDRGYGYTF

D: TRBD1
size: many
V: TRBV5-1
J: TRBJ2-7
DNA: TGCGCCAGCAGCCCTCGAATGGGACAGTCACTCTCCTACGAGCAGTACTTC
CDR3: CASSPRMGQSLSYEQYF

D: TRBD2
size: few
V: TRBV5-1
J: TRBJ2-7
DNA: TGCGCCAGCAGCTTGGTCGCCCTTTCTAGCGGCTCCTACGAGCAGTACTTC
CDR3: CASSLVALSSGSYEQYF

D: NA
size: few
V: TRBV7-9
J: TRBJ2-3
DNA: TGTGCCAGCAGCTTAGCGGGAGCGGCAGATACGCAGTATTTT
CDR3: CASSLAGAADTQYF

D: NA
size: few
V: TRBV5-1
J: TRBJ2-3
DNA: TGCGCCAGCAGCTTGGCCAGTATTCGGGGCCTGAGTCATACAGATACGCAGTATTTT
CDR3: CASSLASIRGLSHTDTQYF

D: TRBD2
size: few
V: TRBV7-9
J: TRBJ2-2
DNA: TGTGCCAGCAGCCTTACGAGGACTAGCTGGAAGAACACCGGGGAGCTGTTTTTT
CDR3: CASSLTRTSWKNTGELFF

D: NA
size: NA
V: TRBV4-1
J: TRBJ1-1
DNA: TGCGCCAGCAGCCAAGGTTTATACGGTAAGGGAAGGACTGAAGCTTTCTTT
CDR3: CASSQGLYGKGRTEAFF

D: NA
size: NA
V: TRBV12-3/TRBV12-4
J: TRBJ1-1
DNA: TGTGCCAGCAGTTTTGGACTTATCCTGAACACTGAAGCTTTCTTT
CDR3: CASSFGLILNTEAFF

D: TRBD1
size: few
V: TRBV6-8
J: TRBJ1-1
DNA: TGTGCCAGCAGTTACGCCGGACAGGGCCCGAACACTGAAGCTTTCTTT
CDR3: CASSYAGQGPNTEAFF

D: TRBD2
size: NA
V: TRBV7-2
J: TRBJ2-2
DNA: TGTGCCAGCAGCTTGTATGCTAGCGGGAGGGGAAACACCGGGGAGCTGTTTTTT
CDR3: CASSLYASGRGNTGELFF

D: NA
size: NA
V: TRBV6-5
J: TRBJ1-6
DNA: TGTGCCAGCAGTCCCTGGGACGGTAGGAATTCACCCCTCCACTTT
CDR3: CASSPWDGRNSPLHF

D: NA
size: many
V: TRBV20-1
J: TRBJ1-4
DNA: TGCAGTGCTTGGGACCGACGGTACAATAATGAAAAACTGTTTTTT
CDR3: CSAWDRRYNNEKLFF

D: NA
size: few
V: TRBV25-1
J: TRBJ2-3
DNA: TGTGCCAGCAGTGAAGTGGAACAGCCTCGGATAGGTACGCAGTATTTT
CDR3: CASSEVEQPRIGTQYF

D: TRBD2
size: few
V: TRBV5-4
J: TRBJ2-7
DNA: TGTGCCAGCAGCCGAGGACTAGCGGAAGAGGGCGAGCAGTACTTC
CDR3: CASSRGLAEEGEQYF

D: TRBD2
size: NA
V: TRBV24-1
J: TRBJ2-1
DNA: TGTGCCACCAGTGAAACGGGGGGGAAGGATGAGCAGTTCTTC
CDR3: CATSETGGKDEQFF

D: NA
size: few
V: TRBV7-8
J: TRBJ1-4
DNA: TGTGCCAGCAAGCGTGCAGGGGATGAAAAACTGTTTTTT
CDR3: CASKRAGDEKLFF

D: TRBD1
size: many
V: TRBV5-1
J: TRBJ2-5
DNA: TGCGCCAGCAGCTTTCCCCCCGGGACAGCGGAAGAGACCCAGTACTTC
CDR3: CASSFPPGTAEETQYF

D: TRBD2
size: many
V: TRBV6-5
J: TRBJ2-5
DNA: TGTGCCAGCAGGGATGGACTAGCGGGTCAAGAGACCCAGTACTTC
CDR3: CASRDGLAGQETQYF

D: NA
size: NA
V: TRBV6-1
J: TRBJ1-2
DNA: TGTGCCAGCAGTGACGGGGCCCTCTATGGCTACACCTTC
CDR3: CASSDGALYGYTF

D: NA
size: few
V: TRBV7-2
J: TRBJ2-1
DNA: TGTGCCAGCAGCTTTATCCGGTACAATGAGCAGTTCTTC
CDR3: CASSFIRYNEQFF

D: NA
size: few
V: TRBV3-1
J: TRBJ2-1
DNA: TGTGCCAGCAGCCATCGGACTGGTTGGGATGAGCAGTTCTTC
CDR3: CASSHRTGWDEQFF

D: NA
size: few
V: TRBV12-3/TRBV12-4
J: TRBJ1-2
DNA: TGTGCCAGCAGTTTCCCGCCAGATGGCTACACCTTC
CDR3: CASSFPPDGYTF

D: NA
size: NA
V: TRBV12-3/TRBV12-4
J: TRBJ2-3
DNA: TGTGCCAGCAGTTCCTCCGGGACGATCACAGATACGCAGTATTTT
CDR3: CASSSSGTITDTQYF

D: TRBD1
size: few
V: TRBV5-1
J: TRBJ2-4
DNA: TGCGCCAGCAGCTTGACAGGGGGTGGAACCAAAAACATTCAGTACTTC
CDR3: CASSLTGGGTKNIQYF

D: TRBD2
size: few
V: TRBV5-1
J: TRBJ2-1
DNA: TGCGCCAGCAGCCAGATCGGGACTAGCGGGAGCCCCACCTACAATGAGCAGTTCTTC
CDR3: CASSQIGTSGSPTYNEQFF

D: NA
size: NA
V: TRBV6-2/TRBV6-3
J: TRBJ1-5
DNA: TGTGCCAGCACCCTGGAAATGAGCAATCAGCCCCAGCATTTT
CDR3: CASTLEMSNQPQHF

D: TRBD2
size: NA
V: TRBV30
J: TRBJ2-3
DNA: TGTGCCTGGACGCGACTAGCTGCTCTCACAGATACGCAGTATTTT
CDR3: CAWTRLAALTDTQYF

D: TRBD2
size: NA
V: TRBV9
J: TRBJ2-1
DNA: TGTGCCAGCAGCGTAGCTTGGGGGGACTATAACAATGAGCAGTTCTTC
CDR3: CASSVAWGDYNNEQFF

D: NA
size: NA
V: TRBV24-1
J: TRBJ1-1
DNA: TGTGCCACCAGTGAACCAGGGGAGAACACTGAAGCTTTCTTT
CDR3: CATSEPGENTEAFF

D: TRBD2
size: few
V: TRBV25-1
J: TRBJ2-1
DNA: TGTGCCACCAGGCGCCGGACTAGCGGGGGGTACAATGAGCAGTTCTTC
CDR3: CATRRRTSGGYNEQFF